This T cell receptor (beta chain) originates from a study of long-term antiretroviral therapy in people with HIV (dated by TCRdb to 2022 to 2024). With respect to the entire study: The earliest samples were collected approximately a decade before the 2015 WHO recommendation for immediate ART, a period when ART was typically delayed until CD4 counts fell. This retrospective serial study examined whether starting ART and sustained HIV suppression were associated with changes in the composition and diversity of the TRB repertoire in peripheral blood. From some 33 adults with confirmed HIV infection, the cohort provided 192 cryopreserved PBMC samples, gathered serially across a mean of about six years (range 1-12). Among the roughly 30 participants with HIV, eleven to twelve were female. No cross-contamination during QIAcube processing was shown when test extractions of a monoclonal T-cell line were performed alongside a few dozen polyclonal samples. General conclusions and limits of the study: Samples dated from about 2003 to 2018, and the ART regimens used may be less effective than current ones. A significant increase in TRB diversity was found to be associated with ART initiation, although TRB diversity was observed to remain significantly below that of transplant donor controls even after long-term ART. CDR3 length ranges in HIV repertoires were narrower than in controls, and network structure suggested an antigen-experienced repertoire with only a slight naive shift after ART. Owing to limited PBMC availability, only the TCR beta chain was sequenced, without alpha chain pairing. Unsorted PBMC were profiled instead of sorted CD4+ and CD8+ T cells because pre-ART samples had limited cell numbers. Inferences about post-ART repertoire changes are limited because no data were available on ART adherence, viral resistance or therapy changes. Expanded TRB clones identified before ART initiation dominated the repertoire at all time points, although this dominance fluctuated and declined in many PLHIV after ART.

In this sample, this clone turned up once. Which antigen it targets is not known. Base quality data are lacking; no much larger clone is found one base away. Inclusion was restricted to participants for whom at least one PBMC sample before ART initiation and at least two post-ART samples were available. Every participant with HIV received treatment in the United States of America. Cryopreserved samples of about 0.95-10 million PBMC were thawed and washed before DNA extraction. At the time of the earliest PBMC sample, participants with HIV were aged between about 20 and 55 years. PBMC samples from each participant spanned 1-4 timepoints before ART initiation and 2-8 timepoints after ART initiation, with a median of 7 samples. Serial HIV viral load, CD4+ T-cell count, ART history and demographic data were obtained for every participant. Genomic DNA was extracted from unsorted PBMC with a Qiagen kit on a QIAcube, with processing performed in batches of 12 samples.

V is cut by 4 bases and J by 7 bases, and the space between the germline ends is 11 bases. The germline V gene encodes CDR1 MRHNA and CDR2 SNTAGT. From cysteine to phenylalanine, the CDR3 is 13 amino acids long. The CDR3 DNA has 39 bases and is translated from base 1. The immunoSEQ hsTCRB v3.0 assay was used at survey level resolution to sequence the TRB variable region. TRB sequencing targeted a depth of roughly 40,000-55,000 T-cell genomes per sample. TRB libraries were pooled and sequenced on an Illumina MiSeq using a v3 150-cycle kit. The published analysis was carried out like this. Analysis of repertoires was carried out in R inside a reproducible Nextflow workflow spanning QC, data transformation and analysis. LymphoSeq2, an R package for exploring AIRR-Seq data, was used to implement the custom analyses. A few samples that yielded fewer than 5000 total TRB sequences were excluded, so that around 190 HIV repertoires were analyzed. Among the 180 to 200 HIV repertoires that were kept, some 60 were collected before ART initiation and more than 120 were collected after ART initiation. Repertoires were downsampled to 5000 TRB nucleotide sequences, with summary statistics averaged over 100 downsampling iterations. TRB sequences were retained for analysis only if CDR3 regions of at least seven amino acids were present. A Shannon entropy-derived clonality score and the Gini coefficient were used to measure diversity. Repertoire networks linked the top 5000 CDR3 amino acid sequences whenever two sequences differed by an edit distance of one. For TRB CDR3 amino acid sequences, antigen specificity groups and MHC restriction were predicted with GLIPH2. CDR3 amino acid sequences were matched against VDJdb and McPAS-TCR to flag known CMV, EBV, HIV or tissue antigen associations. Pre-ART, post-ART and control groups were compared with Wilcoxon signed-rank tests and Holm-Bonferroni correction. As stored in TCRdb, this immuneACCESS dataset retains in-frame rearrangements with V and J assigned. A fraction of the clones does not appear; measured against another copy, unresolved V genes explain less than half of the discrepancy, and the remainder lacks a known reason. V and J calls and clone size are those listed in that table; D and trimming were worked out from the DNA. This sample is represented by approximately 35,000 clones; just under 95% of them were singletons. About 3.6% of the sample is in the top ten clones.

The receptor was derived from a woman in her fifties or sixties with HIV. The source was unsorted PBMCs, collected 4.1 years after starting antiretroviral therapy. The chain is made from TRBV6-4 and TRBJ1-5; the D gene is perhaps TRBD1, from 5 matching bases. The CDR3 has the sequence CASSGDPLQPQHF. The DNA sequence is as follows: TGTGCCAGCAGTGGGGACCCGCTGCAGCCCCAGCATTTT.